Sequencing of this T cell receptor (beta chain) was carried out in a study of regulatory T cells in long-lasting Graves disease. In germline, CDR1 is MNHNS, CDR2 SASEGT. The CDR3 extends over 14 amino acids. V was shortened by 8 bases and J by 8 bases, with 18 bases between the two germline ends. Overall study results and limits: Peripheral blood, not thyroid tissue, was the sole material studied. The study found lower TCR diversity in persistent Graves' patients than in newly diagnosed ones.

Arm-PCR with iRepertoire HTBI primers amplified the CDR3 regions for these TCR beta libraries. MiXCR, applied by TCRdb to the multiplex PCR reads, yields one record per CDR3 protein. In the table there are hundreds of thousands of distinct CDR3 sequences, roughly 15% of which are singletons. At least ten counts were recorded for this clonotype. Its antigen remains unknown. Noted time point: newly diagnosed GD, antithyroid drugs for less than 3 months. PBMC-extracted RNA yielded the TCR library. These records were also assigned to another study, of T cells in Graves' hyperthyroidism and ophthalmopathy. That work adds: The study defined stable Graves' hyperthyroidism as no ophthalmopathy progression within 18 months. Using the HTBI primer set, a first-round RT-PCR was run on the TCR CDR3.

The sequencing here drew on peripheral blood mononuclear cells (PBMCs), taken at new diagnosis, from a patient treated with antithyroid drugs. The receptor's source is a woman in her 30s with Graves disease. V usage is TRBV6-1 and J usage is TRBJ1-4, with TRBD1 as a possible D gene (5 bases). The DNA for the CDR3 is TGTGCCAGCTACCCGGGACCGCTTTCGGAAAAACTGTTTTTT. Amino acids: CASYPGPLSEKLFF.